These T cell receptor beta chains were read from a single sample in a study of T cell changes during pregnancy in multiple sclerosis. Using immunoSEQ multiplex PCR, the repertoire was profiled, and TCRdb retains in-frame clones only, with some absent. Altogether some 10,000 clones are present, 75% to 90% being singletons, with the ten largest covering roughly 4.6%. The source material was CD8+ T cells from peripheral blood mononuclear cells, sampled in the first trimester of pregnancy. These TCRs come from a female donor in good health, enrolled as a control in a pregnancy study. Each CDR3 is given with its conserved first and last residue. A D gene is named only where the DNA matches it firmly. Clone size is given for some rows only: seen once, a few or many times, or a class if the clone is expanded.

>TRBV6-4|NA|few|TRBJ2-3
TGTGCCAGCAGTGACTCGATAGAAAGCACAGATACGCAGTATTTT
CASSDSIESTDTQYF
>TRBV6-5|NA|NA|TRBJ2-7
TGTGCCAGCAGTTACGGGCAGGGTTTGCTAGTCGAGCAGTACTTC
CASSYGQGLLVEQYF
>TRBV6-4|NA|NA|TRBJ1-2
TGTGCCAGCTGGGAAAACAACAGGGACAACTATGGCTACACCTTC
CASWENNRDNYGYTF
>TRBV19|NA|NA|TRBJ1-1
TGTGCCAGTAGTACAGGGATGAACACTGAAGCTTTCTTT
CASSTGMNTEAFF
>TRBV30|TRBD2|NA|TRBJ2-2
TGTGCCTGTGGGACTAGCGGGGGGAGGGAGCTGTTTTTT
CACGTSGGRELFF
>TRBV18|TRBD2|NA|TRBJ2-3
TGTGCCAGCTCTCCTAGCGGGGGCAGGGATACGCAGTATTTT
CASSPSGGRDTQYF
>TRBV7-2|TRBD2|NA|TRBJ2-1
TGTGCCAGCAGCTTAGCACCCCTAGCGGGTACCTACAATGAGCAGTTCTTC
CASSLAPLAGTYNEQFF
>TRBV5-1|TRBD1|NA|TRBJ1-1
TGCGCCAGCAGCTTGATTAGGGGGCTGGTTCGGAACACTGAAGCTTTCTTT
CASSLIRGLVRNTEAFF
>TRBV5-1|NA|NA|TRBJ2-3
TGCGCCAGCAGCCTTGAGCCGATTAGCACAGATACGCAGTATTTT
CASSLEPISTDTQYF
>TRBV19|NA|NA|TRBJ2-5
TGTGCCAGTGTAGACAGGACCGAAGAGACCCAGTACTTC
CASVDRTEETQYF
>TRBV15|TRBD1|NA|TRBJ2-7
TGTGCCACCAGCAGAGTCTCGGGACAGGTCTACGAGCAGTACTTC
CATSRVSGQVYEQYF
>TRBV7-8|TRBD1|NA|TRBJ1-2
TGTGCCAGCAGCGCCCGGCAAAAGACAGGGATCGAGGGCTACACCTTC
CASSARQKTGIEGYTF
>TRBV25-1|TRBD2|NA|TRBJ2-3
TGTGCCAGCAGTGAGGTAGCGGGGGGGCCGACAGATACGCAGTATTTT
CASSEVAGGPTDTQYF
>TRBV6-4|NA|NA|TRBJ1-5
TGTGCCAGCAGTGACTCGCTCGGGGTTCAGCCCCAGCATTTT
CASSDSLGVQPQHF
>TRBV7-8|NA|once|TRBJ2-7
TGTGCCAGCAGCCAATCGGGGGTCTACGAGCAGTACTTC
CASSQSGVYEQYF
>TRBV9|TRBD1|few|TRBJ1-3
TGTGCCAGCAGCGTACAGGGGGAAGGAAACACCATATATTTT
CASSVQGEGNTIYF